This TCR beta chain emerged from a study of T cell responses to AZD1222 COVID-19 vaccine. General observations from the study: Spike-specific TCR breadth and depth both grew after two AZD1222 doses. Clonal diversity may have been underestimated, and the donors were mostly white British, with more females than males. Repertoire sampling was restricted to post-peak T cell response timepoints.

TCRdb's table, derived via immunoSEQ multiplex PCR, lists solely in-frame clones and lacks some. This sample has about 170,000 clones, with roughly 89% found just once. CDR1 is MNHEY and CDR2 is SVGEGT in the germline V gene. V gave up 0 bases and J gave up 2 bases, with 10 bases separating them. The CDR3 sequence is 15 residues long. Points on this clone: As yet, its antigen is unknown.

The material sequenced was peripheral blood, taken on day 0 of AZD1222 vaccination. The sequence derives from an adult in good health. The chain recombines TRBV6-2 or TRBV6-3 with TRBJ1-2, with D perhaps TRBD1 (6 bases). The CDR3 is CASSYSIQGNYGYTF. DNA of the CDR3: TGTGCCAGCAGTTACTCGATACAGGGAAACTATGGCTACACCTTC.